These 19 T cell receptor beta chains share one sample of origin, sequenced in a study of cytomegalovirus exposure and HLA in healthy donors. Generated by immunoSEQ multiplex PCR, the TCRdb table keeps only in-frame clones and is missing some. Of 150,000 to 200,000 clones in the sample, about 96% were seen once. Material: PBMCs. These receptors came from a woman aged 18-30 years in good health and CMV-seronegative.

V and J are TRBV9 and TRBJ2-5; TRBD2 aligns across 9 bases. The CDR3 covers 15 residues. J gave up 5 bases and V 6 bases, and 11 bases lay outside the gene matches. Germline loops: CDR1 SGDLS, CDR2 YYNGEE. CDR3 region: CASNSLGRGGETQYF. The CDR3 DNA is TGTGCCAGCAATTCCCTCGGGCGGGGGGGGGAGACCCAGTACTTC.

The genes are TRBV29-1 and TRBJ1-1; 9 bases agree with TRBD1. The CDR3 has 17 amino acids. The ends lost 0 bases at V and 4 bases at J; junction bases unmatched: 12. CDR1 is SQVTM, CDR2 ANQGSEA, per germline. Here the CDR3 DNA reads TGCAGCGTTGAAGATCGGGGAACAGGGGGCTTGCCCACTGAAGCTTTCTTT. Amino acid sequence: CSVEDRGTGGLPTEAFF.

V gene TRBV7-3 combines with J gene TRBJ2-1; no firm D call. The CDR3 loop spans 15 amino acids. Germline V gene sequence: CDR1 SGHTA, CDR2 FQGTGA. Trimming removed 4 bases from V and 2 bases from J, with 12 bases in between. Here the CDR3 reads CASSSVLAAYNEQFF. CDR3 sequence (DNA): TGTGCCAGCAGCTCAGTCCTCGCAGCCTACAATGAGCAGTTCTTC.

This rearrangement joins TRBV4-2 to TRBJ2-4; 9 bases map to TRBD1. CDR3 length: 20 amino acids. Germline lookup yields CDR1 LGHNA and CDR2 YNFKEQ. The V segment lost 5 bases and the J segment 0 bases; nucleotides outside the gene matches: 17. CDR3 residues: CASSTQGPHDRGIAKNIQYF. In nucleotides, the CDR3 is TGTGCCAGCAGCACCCAGGGACCGCATGACAGGGGGATAGCCAAAAACATTCAGTACTTC.

The chain is built from TRBV27 and TRBJ1-2; 12 bases line up with TRBD1. There are 14 residues in the CDR3. Per germline, CDR1 MNHEY and CDR2 SMNVEV (reference sequence). The junction had 3 bases not matched to a gene; V was cut back by 6 bases and J by 4 bases. The CDR3: CASSSGQGAYGYTF. CDR3 nucleotides: TGTGCCAGCAGCTCGGGACAGGGGGCCTATGGCTACACCTTC.

This clone has only one observation. The rearrangement joins TRBV6-5 to TRBJ1-6; D gene ambiguous. V gave up 8 bases and J gave up 7 bases, with 6 bases separating them. Germline V lookup: CDR1 MNHEY, CDR2 SVGAGI. The CDR3 loop spans 11 amino acids. The CDR3 spells CASGENSPLHF. DNA for the CDR3: TGTGCCAGCGGGGAGAATTCACCCCTCCACTTT.

This clone appeared a few times. V is TRBV29-1 and J is TRBJ1-1, with D hard to call. The V end was cut by 6 bases, the J end by 6 bases, with 8 bases between. Germline lookup yields CDR1 SQVTM and CDR2 ANQGSEA. This CDR3 region has 10 residues. The chain's CDR3 is CSVADAEAFF. The CDR3 DNA reads TGCAGCGTCGCGGATGCTGAAGCTTTCTTT. Combining the CDR3 with reference TRBV29-1 and TRBJ1-1 gives the whole variable domain SAVISQKPSRDICQRGTSLTIQCQVDSQVTMMFWYRQQPGQSLTLIATANQGSEATYESGFVIDKFPISRPNLTFSTLTVSNMSPEDSSIYLCSVADAEAFFGQGTRLTVV.

Written as DNA, the CDR3 is TGTGCCAGTAGCCTCCCTAGCGGGGGTGCTTCCTACAATGAGCAGTTCTTC. The encoded protein is CASSLPSGGASYNEQFF. This chain links TRBV19 with TRBJ2-1; 10 bases map to TRBD2. Germline V gene sequence: CDR1 LNHDA, CDR2 SQIVND (reference sequence). The junction had 9 bases not matched to a gene; V was cut back by 6 bases and J by 1 base. The CDR3 has 17 amino acids.

J is TRBJ1-2 and V is TRBV19, with 12 nucleotides matching TRBD1. Germline V gene sequence: CDR1 LNHDA, CDR2 SQIVND (reference sequence). J lost 2 bases, V lost 8 bases, and 3 bases had no gene match. The CDR3 is 14 amino acids. For the CDR3, the DNA is TGTGCCAGTTCCGGGACAGGGGGCAACTATGGCTACACCTTC. Translated: CASSGTGGNYGYTF. The full variable domain, with the rest looked up from reference TRBV19 and TRBJ1-2, is DGGITQSPKYLFRKEGQNVTLSCEQNLNHDAMYWYRQDPGQGLRLIYYSQIVNDFQKGDIAEGYSVSREKKESFPLTVTSAQKNPTAFYLCASSGTGGNYGYTFGSGTRLTVV.

This chain connects TRBV9 to TRBJ1-4, with a possible D match to TRBD1 (6 bases). Germline V gene sequence: CDR1 SGDLS, CDR2 YYNGEE. Trimming removed 0 bases from V and 6 bases from J, with 9 bases in between. This CDR3 is 14 amino acids long. CDR3 in DNA: TGTGCCAGCAGCGTAGGCACAGGGTATGAAAAACTGTTTTTT. Translation gives CASSVGTGYEKLFF.

The chain combines TRBV5-6 with TRBJ2-1; 9 bases agree with TRBD1. V shed 3 bases, J shed 4 bases, and the junction held 5 bases outside the gene matches. Germline V gene lookup returns CDR1 SGHDT and CDR2 YYEEEE. The CDR3 has 15 amino acids. Here the CDR3 DNA reads TGTGCCAGCAGCTCAGTCGGGACAGGGTACAATGAGCAGTTCTTC. Residues: CASSSVGTGYNEQFF.

This chain joins TRBV6-1 and TRBJ1-4; the D is unclear. V lost 1 base, J lost 8 bases, and 14 bases lay in between. The germline V gene encodes CDR1 MNHNS and CDR2 SASEGT. This CDR3 is built from 15 residues. In DNA form, the CDR3 reads TGTGCCAGCAGTGAAGGGAACAGTGTCTACGAAAAACTGTTTTTT. Amino acid sequence: CASSEGNSVYEKLFF.

This clone was seen a single time. The chain joins TRBV2 to TRBJ1-6; D is unclear. The CDR3 is 15 residues long. Between the trimmed V and J ends, which lost 3 bases and 6 bases, there was a span of 12 bases. Germline CDR1 and CDR2: SNHLY and FYNNEI. The CDR3 is CASSDPTSGNSPLHF. Written as DNA, the CDR3 is TGTGCCAGCAGTGACCCCACGAGCGGTAATTCACCCCTCCACTTT.

This rearrangement joins TRBV25-1 to TRBJ1-6; D is undetermined. Trimming stripped 3 bases from V and 7 bases from J, with 19 bases between. Germline CDR1 and CDR2: MGHDK and SYGVNS. The CDR3 is 17 residues long. The CDR3 nucleotides read TGTGCCAGCAGTGATATGGGTTTGGCAGGCGTAAATTCACCCCTCCACTTT. Residues: CASSDMGLAGVNSPLHF.

The chain has TRBV6-6 and TRBJ1-1; perhaps TRBD1 as D (5 bases). The CDR3 covers 16 residues. V was clipped by 0 bases and J by 2 bases, with 13 bases between them. Germline-derived CDR1 and CDR2 are MNHNY and SVGAGI (reference sequence). As DNA, the CDR3 is TGTGCCAGCAGTTACTCTGGGGCAGGTGATAACACTGAAGCTTTCTTT. It codes for CASSYSGAGDNTEAFF.

This clone showed up just once. The CDR3: CASSPRTGDSPLHF. In DNA, the CDR3 is TGTGCCAGTAGTCCCCGGACAGGGGATTCACCCCTCCACTTT. This chain links TRBV19 with TRBJ1-6; the match to TRBD1 covers 9 bases. CDR1 is LNHDA, CDR2 SQIVND, per germline (reference sequence). CDR3 length equals 14 residues. V gave up 5 bases and J gave up 8 bases; unmatched junction bases: 4.

This chain connects TRBV5-6 to TRBJ2-1, with 7 bases aligning to TRBD1. The CDR3 is 16 amino acids. The germline V gene encodes CDR1 SGHDT and CDR2 YYEEEE. The trim removed 0 bases at V and 4 bases at J, leaving 7 bases unmatched. CDR3 DNA sequence: TGTGCCAGCAGCTTGGCCTTGACAGGGCGGTACAATGAGCAGTTCTTC. It encodes CASSLALTGRYNEQFF.

The rearrangement links TRBV7-2 to TRBJ2-5; TRBD1 matches at 11 bases. J lost 4 bases, V lost 4 bases, and 5 bases had no gene match. The CDR3 sequence is 15 residues long. Germline CDR1 is SGHTA and CDR2 is FQGNSA. The CDR3 region is CASSSPDRGLETQYF. CDR3 DNA: TGTGCCAGCAGCTCCCCGGACAGGGGGCTAGAGACCCAGTACTTC.

The chain has TRBV5-1 and TRBJ2-5, with 7 bases that match TRBD2. The germline gives CDR1 SGHRS, CDR2 YFSETQ. This CDR3 is built from 15 residues. J gave up 1 base and V 4 bases, and 7 bases lay outside the gene matches. In DNA form, the CDR3 reads TGCGCCAGCAGCAGGCTAGCGGACGTCCAAGAGACCCAGTACTTC. Protein: CASSRLADVQETQYF.